The T cell receptor beta chain described here comes from a study of T cells in localized non-small cell lung cancer. The CDR3 consists of 16 residues. The V gene's germline CDR1 is SEHNR and CDR2 FQNEAQ (reference sequence). V lost 3 bases and J lost 1; bases outside the gene matches: 8. Measured with immunoSEQ multiplex PCR; TCRdb has only the in-frame clones, and not every one. The sample has about 15,000 clones, around 82% seen once. Overall study findings and caveats: Uninvolved adjacent lung showed the highest T cell clonality, exceeding tumor. A median about 62 of the top 100 tumor clones appeared in adjacent lung.

About this clone itself: Its antigen is still unknown.

The sample was peripheral blood, taken before any cancer treatment. The clonotype comes from an older female donor with stage I squamous cell lung carcinoma. This rearrangement joins TRBV7-9 to TRBJ1-2, with 7 bases fitting TRBD1. The CDR3 sequence is CASSFRDSPNNYGYTF. The CDR3 DNA sequence: TGTGCCAGCAGCTTTCGGGACAGCCCCAATAACTATGGCTACACCTTC.